Listed below are T cell receptor beta chains from one sample, sequenced in a study of blood T cell repertoires in COVID-19. Libraries were prepared by immunoSEQ multiplex PCR; TCRdb keeps only in-frame clonotypes and omits some of them. The table includes fewer than 250,000 clones, 88% detected once. What was sequenced was peripheral blood. Receptors originate from a man aged 40-49 years with acute or convalescent COVID-19. CDR3s include the opening cysteine and the closing phenylalanine or tryptophan. D genes are given only for firm matches. Expanded clones are given a class, and other clones once, few, many or no size at all.

abundance	d_gene	j_gene	v_gene	CDR3aa	CDR3nt
once	.	TRBJ1-4	TRBV6-5	CASRLNGASNEKLFF	TGTGCCAGCAGATTGAACGGAGCCTCTAATGAAAAACTGTTTTTT
few	.	TRBJ2-7	TRBV21-1	CASSKRGSYEQYF	TGTGCCAGCAGCAAACGGGGCTCCTACGAGCAGTACTTC
.	TRBD1	TRBJ1-1	TRBV6-2/TRBV6-3	CASSRQGSTEAFF	TGTGCCAGCAGTCGACAGGGATCCACTGAAGCTTTCTTT
once	TRBD1	TRBJ2-1	TRBV28	CASSLGDRASLAYNEQFF	TGTGCCAGCAGTTTAGGGGACAGGGCCAGCTTAGCCTACAATGAGCAGTTCTTC
.	TRBD1	TRBJ1-5	TRBV15	CATSREGQGTPRAQHF	TGTGCCACCAGCAGAGAGGGACAGGGGACCCCAAGGGCCCAGCATTTT
.	.	TRBJ2-7	TRBV5-1	CASSFTGQRSYEQYF	TGCGCCAGCAGCTTTACGGGTCAGAGATCCTACGAGCAGTACTTC
.	.	TRBJ1-4	TRBV10-3	CAISERGSNEKLFF	TGTGCCATCAGTGAAAGGGGGTCTAATGAAAAACTGTTTTTT
.	.	TRBJ1-1	TRBV6-6	CASTQGGGGNTEAFF	TGTGCCAGCACCCAGGGCGGGGGAGGAAACACTGAAGCTTTCTTT
few	TRBD1	TRBJ1-1	TRBV7-3	CASSSTGWDTEAFF	TGTGCCAGCAGCTCGACAGGGTGGGACACTGAAGCTTTCTTT
.	.	TRBJ2-7	TRBV27	CASSFSLQGSTFF	TGTGCCAGCAGTTTTTCTCTCCAGGGGTCTACCTTCTTC
.	.	TRBJ1-2	TRBV30	CAWSSSNYGYTF	TGTGCCTGGAGTTCCAGTAACTATGGCTACACCTTC
.	TRBD2	TRBJ2-2	TRBV14	CASSLPGTRTDTGELFF	TGTGCCAGCAGCCTCCCCGGGACTAGAACGGACACCGGGGAGCTGTTTTTT
.	TRBD2	TRBJ2-3	TRBV3-1/TRBV3-2	CASSPTSYGGGNTDTQYF	TGTGCCAGCAGCCCCACCTCATATGGGGGAGGGAACACAGATACGCAGTATTTT
.	.	TRBJ1-2	TRBV5-1	CASSLALQMAVSGYTF	TGCGCCAGCAGCTTGGCACTCCAAATGGCGGTATCTGGCTACACCTTC
.	TRBD1	TRBJ2-7	TRBV18	CASSRQPGQMSSYEQYF	TGTGCCAGCTCACGCCAACCGGGACAGATGAGCTCCTACGAGCAGTACTTC
.	TRBD2	TRBJ2-5	TRBV9	CASSAGGMETQYF	TGTGCCAGCAGCGCCGGGGGGATGGAGACCCAGTACTTC
.	TRBD2	TRBJ2-1	TRBV2	CASSVGGRAPNEQFF	TGTGCCAGCAGTGTGGGCGGGAGGGCCCCTAATGAGCAGTTCTTC
once	.	TRBJ1-3	TRBV28	CASSLGQEVTIYF	TGTGCCAGCAGTTTAGGGCAGGAGGTCACCATATATTTT
few	TRBD1	TRBJ1-2	TRBV5-1	CATSPGQRSSGYTF	TGCGCCACCTCACCGGGACAGAGGAGTAGTGGCTACACCTTC
.	.	TRBJ1-5	TRBV13	CASSSSGVEGQPQHF	TGTGCCAGCAGCTCCTCAGGGGTTGAAGGTCAGCCCCAGCATTTT
.	TRBD1	TRBJ1-1	TRBV30	CAWSQRTGSTEAFF	TGTGCCTGGAGTCAACGGACAGGGAGCACTGAAGCTTTCTTT
.	TRBD2	TRBJ2-1	TRBV7-2	CASSLARGGGARYNEQFF	TGTGCCAGCAGCTTAGCACGGGGCGGGGGGGCCCGGTACAATGAGCAGTTCTTC